One T cell receptor (beta chain) is described in this entry. Primers for the PCR totalled 60 Vbeta and 13 Jbeta. Produced via immunoSEQ multiplex PCR; TCRdb's table is partial and in-frame only. The sample lists around 72,000 clones, around 77% occurring once. The entry originates in a study of cytomegalovirus exposure and HLA in healthy donors. Germline V gives CDR1 SGHRS, CDR2 YFSETQ. The CDR3 is made up of 12 amino acids. Trimming removed 4 bases at V and 5 bases at J, with 9 bases between. This chain links TRBV5-1 with TRBJ2-5; tentative D call: TRBD2 (5 bases). The sequenced sample was PBMCs. This receptor was obtained from a man aged 50-59 years in good health and CMV-seronegative. CDR3 nucleotide sequence: TGCGCCAGCAGCCAGGCGGGTGAGACCCAGTACTTC. This sequence encodes CASSQAGETQYF.